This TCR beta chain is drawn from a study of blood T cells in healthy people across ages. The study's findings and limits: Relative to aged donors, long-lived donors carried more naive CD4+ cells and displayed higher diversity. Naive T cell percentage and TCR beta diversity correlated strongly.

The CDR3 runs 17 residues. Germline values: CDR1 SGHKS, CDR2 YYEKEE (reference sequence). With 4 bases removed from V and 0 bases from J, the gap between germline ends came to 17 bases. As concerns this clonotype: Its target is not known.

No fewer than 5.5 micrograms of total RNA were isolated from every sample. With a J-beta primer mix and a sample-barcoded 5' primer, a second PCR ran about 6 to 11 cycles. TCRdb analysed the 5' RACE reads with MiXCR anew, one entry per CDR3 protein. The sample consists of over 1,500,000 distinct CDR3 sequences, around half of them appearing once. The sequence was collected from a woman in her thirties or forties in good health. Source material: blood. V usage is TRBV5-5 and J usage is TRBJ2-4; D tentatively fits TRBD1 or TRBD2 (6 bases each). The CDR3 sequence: CASSGGRGPLAKNIQYF. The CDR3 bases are TGTGCCAGCAGCGGGGGTCGGGGGCCTTTAGCCAAAAACATTCAGTACTTC.